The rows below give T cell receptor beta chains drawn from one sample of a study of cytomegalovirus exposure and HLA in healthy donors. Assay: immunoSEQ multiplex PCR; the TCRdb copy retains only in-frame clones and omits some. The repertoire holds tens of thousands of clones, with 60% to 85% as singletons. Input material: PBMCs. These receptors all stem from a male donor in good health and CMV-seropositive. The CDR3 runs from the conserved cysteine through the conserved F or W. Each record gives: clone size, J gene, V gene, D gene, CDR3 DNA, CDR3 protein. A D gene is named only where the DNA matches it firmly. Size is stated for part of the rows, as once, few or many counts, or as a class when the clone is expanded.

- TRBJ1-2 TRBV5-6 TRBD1 TGTGCCAGCAGCTTGGTCTCAGGGGGTGGCTACACCTTC CASSLVSGGGYTF
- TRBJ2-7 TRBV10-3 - TGTGCCATCAGTGACATTAAACTCGGGGTCTACGAGCAGTACTTC CAISDIKLGVYEQYF
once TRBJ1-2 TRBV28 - TGTGCCAGCAGTTCTCATACCGGGGGGTCGATTCACTTC CASSSHTGGSIHF
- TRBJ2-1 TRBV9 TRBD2 TGTGCCAGCAGCGCTCGGGGAAGCGGGAGGTGGGATGAGCAGTTCTTC CASSARGSGRWDEQFF
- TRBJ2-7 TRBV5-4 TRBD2 TGTGCCAGCAGCTTTGGGACTAGCGGCGGGTACGAGCAGTACTTC CASSFGTSGGYEQYF
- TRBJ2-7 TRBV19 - TGTGCCAGTAGTCTGGACACCCCTCGCGAGCAGTACTTC CASSLDTPREQYF
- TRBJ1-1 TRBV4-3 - TGCGCCAGCAGCCAAGACATCAACACTGAAGCTTTCTTT CASSQDINTEAFF
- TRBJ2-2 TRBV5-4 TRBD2 TGTGCCAGCAGCTTGGGGACTAGGTCCACCGGGGAGCTGTTTTTT CASSLGTRSTGELFF
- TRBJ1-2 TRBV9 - TGTGCCAGCAGCGTAGAGGGTTGGGGCGATGGCTACACCTTC CASSVEGWGDGYTF
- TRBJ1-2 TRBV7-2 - TGTGCCAGCAGCCCCCAGGGAGGTAACGGTGGCTACACCTTC CASSPQGGNGGYTF
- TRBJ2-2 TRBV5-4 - TGTGCCAGCAGCTTGGGAGGGAACACCGGGGAGCTGTTTTTT CASSLGGNTGELFF
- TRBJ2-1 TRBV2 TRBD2 TGTGCCAGCAGTATTCATCGGCGGGAGGACTACAATGAGCAGTTCTTC CASSIHRREDYNEQFF
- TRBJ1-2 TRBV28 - TGTGCCAGCACCCCGGCTAACTATGGCTACACCTTC CASTPANYGYTF
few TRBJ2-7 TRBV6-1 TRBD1 TGTGCCAGCAGTGACCCCAGCACGACAGGGGGGGGCTACGAGCAGTACTTC CASSDPSTTGGGYEQYF
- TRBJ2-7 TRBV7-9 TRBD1 TGTGCCAGCAGCTTAGGCAGGGGGCTCAACGAGCAGTACTTC CASSLGRGLNEQYF
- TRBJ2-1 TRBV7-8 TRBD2 TGTGCCAGCAGATATAGCGGGGGGGCAAATGAGCAGTTCTTC CASRYSGGANEQFF
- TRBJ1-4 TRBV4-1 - TGCGCCAGCAGCCAAGTGAGGTTCTCTGTTGAAAAACTGTTTTTT CASSQVRFSVEKLFF
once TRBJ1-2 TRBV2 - TGTGCCAGCAGTGAAAGGGGGGGCGGTGGCTACACCTTC CASSERGGGGYTF
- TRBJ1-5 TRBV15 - TGTGCCACCAGCAGAGATTTCGGAGGTCAGCCCCAGCATTTT CATSRDFGGQPQHF
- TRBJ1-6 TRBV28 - TGTGCCAGCAGTTATAGTTCACCCCTCCACTTT CASSYSSPLHF
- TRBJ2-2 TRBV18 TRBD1 TGTGCCAGCTCACGATCCGGGACAGGGGGCGTGGACACCGGGGAGCTGTTTTTT CASSRSGTGGVDTGELFF
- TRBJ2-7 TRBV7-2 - TGTGCCAGCAGCTTAGCCTGGGAGCCCTACGAGCAGTACTTC CASSLAWEPYEQYF
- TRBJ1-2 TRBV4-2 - TGTGCCAGCAGCCAAGAGAGAAGCAGGGTCTATGGCTACACCTTC CASSQERSRVYGYTF
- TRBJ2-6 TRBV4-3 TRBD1 TGCGCCAGCAGCCAGAACCCGGCGTCGGGGACAGCCTATGGTGGGGCCAACGTCCTGACTTTC CASSQNPASGTAYGGANVLTF
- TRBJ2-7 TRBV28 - TGTGCCAGCAGCTCACCCGAGCAGGGTCGGCTCTACGAGCAGTACTTC CASSSPEQGRLYEQYF
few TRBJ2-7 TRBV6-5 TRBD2 TGTGCCACCGGGGCGGTGGTAGCGGGAGACTACGAGCAGTACTTC CATGAVVAGDYEQYF
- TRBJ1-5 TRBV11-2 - TGTGCCAGCAGCTTAGATGGCCCAGGGGAGCCCCAGCATTTT CASSLDGPGEPQHF
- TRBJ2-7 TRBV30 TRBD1 TGTGCCTGGAGTGGGGACAGGGGGCCCTACGAGCAGTACTTC CAWSGDRGPYEQYF
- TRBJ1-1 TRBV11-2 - TGTGCCAGCAGCTTAGCCCCTACCGCTGAAGCTTTCTTT CASSLAPTAEAFF
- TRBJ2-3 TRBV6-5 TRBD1 TGTGCCAGCAGTAACCCGGGACAGGGTGATACGCAGTATTTT CASSNPGQGDTQYF
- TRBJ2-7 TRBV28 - TGTGCCAGCAGTCCTCATATCCCCAGCGGCTACGAGCAGTACTTC CASSPHIPSGYEQYF
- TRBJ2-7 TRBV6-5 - TGTGCCAGCAGTTACACTGGTACAGGGTTCTACGAGCAGTACTTC CASSYTGTGFYEQYF
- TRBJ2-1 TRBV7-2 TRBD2 TGTGCCAGCAGCTTAGCGGCTAGCGGGAGGTACAATGAGCAGTTCTTC CASSLAASGRYNEQFF
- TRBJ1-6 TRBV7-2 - TGTGCCAGCAGCGGGGGGGTCGGGGGGTGGCCCGGTTCACCCCTCCACTTT CASSGGVGGWPGSPLHF
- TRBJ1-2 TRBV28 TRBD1 TGTGCCAGCAGTTTAGGCCTAATAGGGACAGGGCCTAACTATGGCTACACCTTC CASSLGLIGTGPNYGYTF
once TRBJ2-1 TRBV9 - TGTGCCAGCAGCGTTGGACCGGGGTCCTACAATGAGCAGTTCTTC CASSVGPGSYNEQFF
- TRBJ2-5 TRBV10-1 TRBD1 TGCGCCAGCAACCCCGGGACAGGCAGCTCCCAAGAGACCCAGTACTTC CASNPGTGSSQETQYF
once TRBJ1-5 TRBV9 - TGTGCCAGCAGCCCCCATGGGGGGGGTAGCAATCAGCCCCAGCATTTT CASSPHGGGSNQPQHF
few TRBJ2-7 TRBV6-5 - TGTGCCAGCAGTTACCGCCAGGCGAAACCCTACGAGCAGTACTTC CASSYRQAKPYEQYF
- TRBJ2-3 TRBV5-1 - TGCGCCAGCAGTGAGGGGGTTAGCACAGATACGCAGTATTTT CASSEGVSTDTQYF
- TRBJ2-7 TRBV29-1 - TGCAGCGTCTACGCGGGCTACGAGCAGTACTTC CSVYAGYEQYF
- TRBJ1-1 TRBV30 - TGTGCCTGGAGTCAAAACGAGGGGGCTGAAGCTTTCTTT CAWSQNEGAEAFF
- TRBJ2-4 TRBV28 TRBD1 TGTGCCAGCAGTTTTTCAACAGGGGTCCAAAACATTCAGTACTTC CASSFSTGVQNIQYF
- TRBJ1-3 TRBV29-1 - TGCAGCGTTGAGATTTCCGCGGATATCTCTGGAAACACCATATATTTT CSVEISADISGNTIYF
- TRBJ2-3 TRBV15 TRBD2 TGTGCCACCAGGAAACCGGGACTAGCGGGGGGGCGGTACACAGATACGCAGTATTTT CATRKPGLAGGRYTDTQYF